The T cell receptor beta chain under discussion was sequenced for a study of blood T cell repertoires in COVID-19. Study information: Samples representing acute and convalescent COVID-19 were sourced from the United States, Italy and Spain. Sample material is recorded as cDNA or gDNA derived from T cells, B-cell-depleted T cells, or PBMCs.

This CDR3 region has 14 residues. The germline CDR1 and CDR2 sequences are GTSNPN and SVGIG (reference sequence). The V gene end was trimmed by 3 bases and the J gene end by 6 bases; junction bases not matched to a gene: 3. Per the original methods: Amplification with reference gene primers provided the estimates of nucleated cell counts. The repertoire was sequenced with immunoSEQ multiplex PCR; TCRdb's copy has only in-frame clones and lacks some. V and J calls and clone size follow that table, whereas D and trimming were derived from the DNA. The sample yields 450,000 to 500,000 clones, 80% to 90% seen once. This clone was found once.

The chain combines TRBV30 with TRBJ2-2, with TRBD2 matching 11 bases. The sequenced material came from peripheral blood. The receptor was derived from a human donor in a cohort sampled during active COVID-19. The DNA for the CDR3 is TGTGCCTGGAGAGGGACTAGCGGCGCCGGGGAGCTGTTTTTT. Its translation is CAWRGTSGAGELFF.